Presented here are 13 T cell receptor beta chains from one specimen sequenced in a study of vaccination and CD4 T cells after COVID-19. Which antigens these TCRs recognize remains unknown. Time point of the sample: late sampling 161 to 241 days after vaccination in a few convalescent patients. Treatment noted: approximately nine-day PBMC culture with coronavirus spike peptide pools or control peptides (ViraFEST assay). Sequenced with the Oncomine TCR Beta short-read assay was DNA taken from cultured CD4+ T cells. Each CDR3 protein gets one entry after TCRdb re-called the PCR reads with MiXCR. Of fewer than 25,000 distinct CDR3 sequences in the sample, 35% to 40% are singletons; the top ten hold approximately 30%. Specimen: CD4+ T cells from blood, cultured in vitro, collected about 7 months after SARS-CoV-2 vaccination. The receptors shown here come from a human donor who had recovered from COVID-19.

The chain recombines TRBV7-9 with TRBJ1-1; D gene uncertain. The CDR3 covers 14 residues. CDR1 is SEHNR and CDR2 is FQNEAQ in the germline V gene (reference sequence). Trimming took 5 bases from V and 5 from J, leaving 15 bases between them. CDR3 sequence (DNA): TGTGCCAGCAGCCGGGCCGGGGATTTAACTGAAGCTTTCTTT. Protein: CASSRAGDLTEAFF.

A few counts support this clonotype. The V call is TRBV7-2, the J call TRBJ2-1; D might be TRBD1 (6 bases). V lost 1 base to trimming and J lost 9 bases, with 16 bases between them. There are 15 residues in the CDR3. The germline V gene has CDR1 SGHTA and CDR2 FQGNSA. CDR3 loop: CASSLVVGANVEQFF. CDR3 DNA sequence: TGTGCCAGCAGCTTAGTTGTGGGGGCCAATGTTGAGCAGTTCTTC.

Judged by abundance, this clonotype is medium-sized. The J gene is TRBJ2-2, the V gene TRBV20-1; 10 nucleotides agree with TRBD1. Trimming removed 4 bases from V and 5 bases from J; junction bases left unmatched: 4. The length of the CDR3 is 14 residues. Germline V gene sequence: CDR1 DFQATT, CDR2 SNEGSKA (reference sequence). The CDR3 DNA is TGCAGTGCTACTGACAGGGGGCGGACCGGGGAGCTGTTTTTT. Amino acid sequence: CSATDRGRTGELFF.

The genes are TRBV6-1 and TRBJ1-5; 8 bases agree with TRBD1. The CDR3 extends over 14 amino acids. The V gene end was trimmed by 6 bases and the J gene end by 2 bases; junction bases not matched to a gene: 3. The germline V gene encodes CDR1 MNHNS and CDR2 SASEGT. The DNA for the CDR3 is TGTGCCAGCAGCCCGGGACAGGGCAATCAGCCCCAGCATTTT. Protein sequence: CASSPGQGNQPQHF.

This clonotype was detected only once. This sequence joins TRBV4-1 and TRBJ1-3; D is unresolved. V was trimmed by 0 bases and J by 2 bases, leaving 5 bases between them. Germline V gene lookup returns CDR1 MGHRA and CDR2 YSYEKL. CDR3 length: 14 amino acids. CDR3 in DNA: TGCGCCAGCAGCCAAGATTCCGCTGGAAACACCATATATTTT. Residues: CASSQDSAGNTIYF.

This clonotype was found a few times. The rearrangement joins TRBV7-6 to TRBJ2-7; TRBD2 aligns across 9 bases. Germline V lookup: CDR1 SGHVS, CDR2 FNYEAQ. The J segment lost 6 bases and the V segment lost 5 bases, leaving 20 bases of the junction unmatched. There are 18 residues in the CDR3. Here the CDR3 reads CASSPNLPTSGVLGEQYF. In nucleotides, the CDR3 is TGTGCCAGCAGCCCTAACCTTCCGACTAGCGGAGTACTGGGCGAGCAGTACTTC.

The rearrangement uses TRBV21-1 and TRBJ2-1. TRBV21-1 is a pseudogene. The CDR3 covers 15 residues. CDR3 protein: CASSKGLGSYNEQFF. The DNA for the CDR3 is TGTGCCAGCAGCAAAGGGCTAGGTTCCTACAATGAGCAGTTCTTC.

The count of this clonotype is one. This rearrangement joins TRBV5-1 to TRBJ2-1; the D gene is possibly TRBD2 (5 bases). The germline V gene encodes CDR1 SGHRS and CDR2 YFSETQ. Trimming took off 2 bases at V and 4 bases at J, with 16 bases between the two ends. This CDR3 is 16 amino acids long. CDR3 region: CASSLTGEQKYNEQFF. The CDR3 nucleotides are TGCGCCAGCAGCTTAACTGGGGAGCAGAAGTACAATGAGCAGTTCTTC.

The J gene is TRBJ2-2, the V gene TRBV15; 14 bases line up with TRBD2. With V trimmed by 2 bases and J by 3 bases, 5 bases remained unmatched. This CDR3 is built from 18 residues. The germline CDR1 and CDR2 sequences are LNHNV and YYDKDF (reference sequence). CDR3 protein: CATSRQGTSGGYTGELFF. CDR3 DNA: TGTGCCACCAGCAGACAAGGGACTAGCGGGGGATACACCGGGGAGCTGTTTTTT.

Many counts were recorded for this clonotype. V gene TRBV20-1 combines with J gene TRBJ2-4; D is perhaps TRBD1 (6 bases). V was shortened by 5 bases and J by 0 bases, with 11 bases between the two germline ends. This CDR3 has 14 amino acids. From germline, CDR1 is DFQATT and CDR2 SNEGSKA (reference sequence). The CDR3 sequence is CSAARTEAKNIQYF. Written as DNA, the CDR3 is TGCAGTGCTGCCCGGACAGAAGCCAAAAACATTCAGTACTTC.

The gene calls are TRBV7-9 and TRBJ1-3; D not resolved. The CDR3 extends over 14 amino acids. Germline CDR1 reads SEHNR; CDR2 reads FQNEAQ (reference sequence). The V end was cut by 1 base, the J end by 3 bases, with 7 bases between. Here the CDR3 reads CASSLGEIGNTIYF. Written as DNA, the CDR3 is TGTGCCAGCAGCTTAGGCGAAATTGGAAACACCATATATTTT.

The gene calls are TRBV7-2 and TRBJ1-5; D remains ambiguous. Looked up from germline, CDR1 is SGHTA and CDR2 is FQGNSA. With 1 base removed from V and 5 bases from J, the gap between germline ends came to 6 bases. The CDR3 is 13 residues long. CDR3 loop: CASSLVDHQPQHF. Written as DNA, the CDR3 is TGTGCCAGCAGCTTAGTGGACCATCAGCCCCAGCATTTT. Filled out from reference TRBV7-2 and TRBJ1-5, the complete variable domain reads GAGVSQSPSNKVTEKGKDVELRCDPISGHTALYWYRQSLGQGLEFLIYFQGNSAPDKSGLPSDRFSAERTGGSVSTLTIQRTQQEDSAVYLCASSLVDHQPQHFGDGTRLSIL.

CDR3 DNA sequence: TGTGCCAGCAGTTATACCGCCGCCGTTCTGGGGGAGACCCAGTACTTC. Its translation: CASSYTAAVLGETQYF. This chain connects TRBV6-5 to TRBJ2-5; no clear D. This CDR3 region has 16 residues. V was trimmed by 3 bases and J by 5 bases, leaving 19 bases between them. Germline loops: CDR1 MNHEY, CDR2 SVGAGI.